This note documents a single T cell receptor (beta chain) sequence. Its antigen target is currently unknown. No much larger clone is present one base from it, and per-base qualities are unavailable. V loses 2 bases of germline sequence and J loses 0 bases, and the interval between the two ends is 5 bases. From the germline V gene, CDR1 is MNHNS and CDR2 is SASEGT. The CDR3, from cysteine to phenylalanine, totals 15 residues. Kept here is only the CDR3 DNA, which spans 45 bases and is read in frame from base 1. The treatment or condition label of this sample denotes: around 19 received Ad26.COV2.S at low or high dose, single or two shots; roughly 5 received placebo; per-sample allocation not given. For vaccine and placebo recipients, the sequenced repertoires came from samples collected on day 63 after the first injection. Between 29 July and 7 August 2020, Cohort 1b enrolled around 24 adults aged 18-55 years at one site in Boston, USA. Ad26.COV2.S was a replication-incompetent adenovirus type 26 vector expressing a prefusion-stabilized SARS-CoV-2 spike protein from the original Wuhan strain.

The immunoSEQ Assay was used to sequence TCRbeta CDR3 regions. After extraction, genomic DNA underwent amplification by bias-controlled multiplex PCR, followed by high-throughput sequencing. In the source study's methods: To quantify the absolute abundance of each unique TCRbeta CDR3 region, sequences were collapsed and filtered. T cell fraction was estimated by normalization of TCRbeta template counts to usable DNA, with usable DNA being measured through amplification of reference genes present in all nucleated cells. Repertoire TCRs were annotated as SARS-CoV-2-specific when V gene, CDR3 amino acid sequence and J gene were exactly matched to a known reactive TCR set. The reference SARS-CoV-2 TCR set was obtained from MIRA and was filtered for enrichment in COVID-19-positive ImmuneCODE repertoires, whereby public or cross-reactive TCRs were removed. Drawing on the MIRA antigens, annotated TCRs were analysed further at the level of specific ORF or position within ORF. Breadth was defined as annotated unique rearrangements over total unique productive rearrangements; depth was the summed frequency of those rearrangements. Group comparisons of TCR breadth used two-sided Wilcoxon rank-sum tests. Not all clones reach the TCRdb copy of this immuneACCESS table, which keeps in-frame sequences only. Checked studies attribute under half of the gap to unresolved V genes and leave the rest unexplained. The D gene and trimming were derived from the DNA, and the V and J assignments and clone size from that table. Recorded for this sample are hundreds of thousands of clones; more than 70% of them occurred a single time. The top ten clonotypes cover about 1.5% of the sample.

The data were obtained in a study of Ad26.COV2.S vaccination and SARS-CoV-2 variants (dated by TCRdb to the early 2020s). Regarding the study in general: Donors in the vaccine arm were drawn from COV1001, a phase I-IIa trial of Ad26.COV2.S in healthy adults that was multicentre, randomized, double-blind and placebo-controlled. Throughout the experiments and outcome assessment, investigators stayed blinded to trial group allocation. Participants in the trial were split at random into five groups of five each, receiving low-dose or high-dose Ad26.COV2.S once or twice, or else placebo on both occasions. Ad26.COV2.S was administered intramuscularly at 5 x 10^10 or 1 x 10^11 viral particles, either as a single shot or as two shots given 56 days apart. The TCR-sequenced set comprised around 32 samples: some 20 Ad26.COV2.S vaccine recipients, 5 placebo recipients and 8 SARS-CoV-2 convalescent individuals. TCRbeta repertoire sequencing was used to assess the specificity and breadth of SARS-CoV-2-reactive T cell receptors after Ad26.COV2.S vaccination.

Broader findings and caveats from the paper: Compared with placebo recipients, Ad26.COV2.S recipients showed higher spike-specific TCR breadth (P = 0.0014). The authors noted that the TCR breadth and depth analyses may have underestimated total T cell responses. After vaccination, substantial breadth of spike-specific CD8+ and CD4+ T cell responses was reported. Non-spike TCR breadth was comparable between vaccine and placebo recipients, consistent with the vaccine containing only spike. The study was not powered to compare responses between vaccine doses or regimens.

The clonotype originates from a person aged 18-65 years who received the Ad26.COV2.S COVID-19 vaccine or a placebo. The V and J genes are TRBV6-1 and TRBJ2-6, with the D gene too uncertain to name. The sequenced sample was peripheral blood, obtained in a trial of Ad26.COV2.S vaccine versus placebo. The CDR3 protein: CASSELPSGANVLTF. The DNA sequence is as follows: TGTGCCAGCAGTGAACTCCCCTCTGGGGCCAACGTCCTGACTTTC.